This passage covers 20 T cell receptor beta chains from one sample sequenced in a study of blood T cells in healthy people across ages. Next came a second PCR, run for roughly 6 to 11 cycles, which used a sample-barcoded 5' primer along with a J-beta primer mix. In TCRdb, the 5' RACE reads were re-called with MiXCR into one record per CDR3 protein. Among about 680,000 distinct CDR3 sequences listed, roughly 49% were seen once. The sample taken for sequencing was blood. The receptors shown here come from a woman aged 60 to 75 in good health.

The chain is built from TRBV12-3 or TRBV12-4 and TRBJ1-2; a possible D gene is TRBD1 (5 bases). The CDR3 is 13 amino acids. V was pared by 4 bases and J by 5 bases, with 11 bases between. CDR3 region: CASSSGPFYGYTF. The DNA of the CDR3 is TGTGCCAGCAGTTCGGGACCGTTTTATGGCTACACCTTC.

CDR3 sequence: CASSLALAGRASTDTQYF. Written as DNA, the CDR3 is TGTGCCAGCAGCTTAGCCCTAGCGGGACGTGCTAGCACAGATACGCAGTATTTT. This rearrangement joins TRBV7-2 to TRBJ2-3, with TRBD2 identical over 9 bases. The CDR3 sequence is 18 residues long. J lost 0 bases, V lost 0 bases, and 7 bases had no gene match. CDR1 SGHTA and CDR2 FQGNSA come from the germline V gene.

A few counts support this clonotype. The chain links TRBV20-1 to TRBJ2-7; a weak D match, TRBD1 (5 bases). Germline-derived CDR1 and CDR2 are DFQATT and SNEGSKA (reference sequence). The CDR3 is 13 residues long. V shed 5 bases and J shed 4 bases, with 15 bases lying between them. CDR3 DNA sequence: TGCAGTGCTTCCCGACAGTCAACATACGAGCAGTACTTC. Its protein is CSASRQSTYEQYF.

J is TRBJ2-4 and V is TRBV28, with 8 bases identical to TRBD1. The J call is in doubt because the DNA end fits TRBJ2-7 better. From germline, CDR1 is MDHEN and CDR2 SYDVKM. CDR3 size: 13 residues. The CDR3 DNA reads TGTGCCAGCAGTTGGACAGGGCAGGGCGAGCAGTACTTC. This translates into CASSWTGQGEQYF.

Of note for this clonotype: The junction does not match germline at one end; this may be a read error. This chain links TRBV27 with TRBJ2-7; D gene uncertain. The J call is doubtful: the DNA matches TRBJ2-5 better. Germline V gives CDR1 MNHEY, CDR2 SMNVEV (reference sequence). The CDR3 spans 14 residues. The CDR3 region is CASSLRRFQGTQYF. CDR3 bases: TGTGCCAGCAGTTTAAGGCGGTTCCAAGGGACCCAGTACTTC.

The gene calls are TRBV5-1 and TRBJ2-2, with 8 bases identical to TRBD1. Germline V gene data show CDR1 as SGHRS and CDR2 as YFSETQ. V lost 4 bases, J lost 1 base, and 6 bases stayed unmatched. CDR3 size: 16 residues. The CDR3 DNA sequence: TGCGCCAGCAGCGGACCCGGGACAGGGAACACCGGGGAGCTGTTTTTT. Translation: CASSGPGTGNTGELFF.

The sample holds a few counts of this clonotype. The chain combines TRBV7-8 with TRBJ2-7; a weak D match, TRBD2 (6 bases). Germline CDR1 and CDR2: SGHVS and FQNEAQ. CDR3 length: 15 residues. V was pared by 1 base and J by 0 bases, with 10 bases between. In DNA form, the CDR3 reads TGTGCCAGCAGCTTAGAATGGGGGGTCTCCTACGAGCAGTACTTC. The encoded protein is CASSLEWGVSYEQYF.

The chain has TRBV4-3 and TRBJ2-4; D is ambiguous. The J call is uncertain, as TRBJ2-7 better fits the DNA end. CDR1 LGHNA and CDR2 YSLEER come from the germline V gene. The CDR3 totals 14 residues. CDR3 bases: TGCGCCAGCAGCCAAGATCTTTTCCTCTACGAGCAGTACTTC. It yields the protein CASSQDLFLYEQYF.

The genes are TRBV20-1 and TRBJ2-3; TRBD2 matches 8 bases. The germline V gene has CDR1 DFQATT and CDR2 SNEGSKA (reference sequence). The V segment lost 3 bases and the J segment 1 base; nucleotides outside the gene matches: 3. The CDR3 length is 14 residues. CDR3 residues: CSARRREGTDTQYF. Written as DNA, the CDR3 is TGCAGTGCTAGGAGGCGGGAGGGCACAGATACGCAGTATTTT.

In this sample, this clonotype is medium-sized. The chain is built from TRBV6-5 and TRBJ2-1; TRBD2 agrees at 9 bases. CDR3 size: 15 residues. Per the germline V gene, CDR1 is MNHEY and CDR2 is SVGAGI. The trim removed 2 bases at V and 8 bases at J, leaving 7 bases unmatched. The CDR3 DNA reads as TGTGCCAGCAGTTACCAGTTAGCGGGAGACCATGAGCAGTTCTTC. It is translated as CASSYQLAGDHEQFF.

The V and J genes are TRBV2 and TRBJ2-5; maybe TRBD2 (6 bases). This CDR3 has 15 amino acids. V was cut by 3 bases and J by 7 bases, with 18 bases left in between. CDR1 and CDR2 from the germline V gene are SNHLY and FYNNEI. The CDR3 loop reads CASSEKGPPEGTQYF. The DNA for the CDR3 is TGTGCCAGCAGTGAGAAAGGTCCACCGGAGGGGACCCAGTACTTC.

This sequence joins TRBV4-2 and TRBJ2-5; D unresolved. CDR1 is LGHNA and CDR2 is YNFKEQ in the germline V gene. CDR3 length: 16 residues. Trimming cost V 1 base and J 11 bases, with 23 bases left between them. The CDR3 DNA follows: TGTGCCAGCAGCCAAGCGGCACCGCTCAAGAACAATGAGCAGTACTTC. Translated, it gives CASSQAAPLKNNEQYF.

The chain couples TRBV15 to TRBJ2-7; D gene ambiguous. Trimming cost V 0 bases and J 6 bases, with 9 bases left between them. Germline loops: CDR1 LNHNV, CDR2 YYDKDF (reference sequence). The CDR3 consists of 13 residues. CDR3 in amino acids: CATSRDRRFEQYF. CDR3 nucleotide sequence: TGTGCCACCAGCAGAGATCGGCGGTTCGAGCAGTACTTC. Looking up the rest from reference TRBV15 and TRBJ2-7 gives the full variable domain: DAMVIQNPRYQVTQFGKPVTLSCSQTLNHNVMYWYQQKSSQAPKLLFHYYDKDFNNEADTPDNFQSRRPNTSFCFLDIRSPGLGDTAMYLCATSRDRRFEQYFGPGTRLTVT.

This clonotype was recorded a few times. V usage is TRBV11-1 and J usage is TRBJ2-4; maybe TRBD2 (5 bases). The CDR3 sequence is 13 residues long. Germline CDR1 reads SGHAT; CDR2 reads FQDESV (reference sequence). V was clipped by 2 bases and J by 8 bases, with 10 bases between them. CDR3 region: CASSLSELDIQYF. The CDR3 bases are TGTGCCAGCAGCTTAAGCGAACTAGACATTCAGTACTTC.

The chain uses TRBV28 and TRBJ2-7; D is possibly TRBD2 (6 bases). Germline V gene lookup returns CDR1 MDHEN and CDR2 SYDVKM. V lost 7 bases to trimming and J lost 3 bases, with 22 bases between them. The CDR3 runs 16 residues. For the CDR3, the DNA is TGTGCCAGCAACCTTAGCCCTAGCGTACAGTTCTACGAGCAGTACTTC. Residues: CASNLSPSVQFYEQYF.

This clonotype has just a few counts. This chain connects TRBV18 to TRBJ1-2, with D unclear. This CDR3 has 14 residues. V shed 8 bases and J shed 6 bases, with 19 bases lying between them. Germline loops: CDR1 KGHSH, CDR2 LQKENI. In DNA, the CDR3 is TGTGCCAGCGCAAATATAGGGTTTGCGGATGGCTACACCTTC. Translating gives CASANIGFADGYTF.

This clonotype was observed at least ten times. CDR3: CASSTPTEEYEQYF. The CDR3 nucleotides read TGTGCCAGCAGCACCCCGACAGAAGAATACGAGCAGTACTTC. The V gene is TRBV11-1, the J gene TRBJ2-7; maybe TRBD1 (5 bases). V lost 5 bases and J lost 4, with 15 bases in between. The germline V gene encodes CDR1 SGHAT and CDR2 FQDESV (reference sequence). The CDR3 spans 14 residues. Filled out from reference TRBV11-1 and TRBJ2-7, the complete variable domain reads EAEVAQSPRYKITEKSQAVAFWCDPISGHATLYWYRQILGQGPELLVQFQDESVVDDSQLPKDRFSAERLKGVDSTLKIQPAELGDSAMYLCASSTPTEEYEQYFGPGTRLTVT.

This clonotype occurred a few times. The chain uses TRBV6-1 and TRBJ2-1; 8 bases agree with TRBD1. This CDR3 is built from 17 residues. V shed 4 bases, J shed 0 bases, and the junction held 8 bases outside the gene matches. Looked up from germline, CDR1 is MNHNS and CDR2 is SASEGT. CDR3 bases: TGTGCCAGCAGTGCGTACAGACAGGGGAGCTCCTACAATGAGCAGTTCTTC. Amino acid sequence: CASSAYRQGSSYNEQFF.

This chain uses TRBV2 with TRBJ2-3, with TRBD1 matching 8 bases. Unmatched junction bases numbered 13, after V lost 6 bases and J lost 2 bases. Germline CDR1 and CDR2: SNHLY and FYNNEI. CDR3 length equals 17 residues. As DNA, the CDR3 is TGTGCCAGCAGAGCCCAGGGCGGGGACAGGTCCACAGATACGCAGTATTTT. It translates to CASRAQGGDRSTDTQYF.

In regard to this clonotype: One end of the junction is discordant with germline, which a read error may explain. The chain uses TRBV2 and TRBJ1-4; 12 bases agree with TRBD1. This CDR3 is 14 amino acids long. Germline V gene data show CDR1 as SNHLY and CDR2 as FYNNEI. The CDR3 nucleotides are TGTACCAGCGGGACCGGGACAGGGGGCTCTCTACTGTTTTTT. Amino acid sequence: CTSGTGTGGSLLFF.